The 3 T cell receptor beta chains given below trace back to one sample, sequenced in a study of Ad26.COV2.S vaccination and SARS-CoV-2 variants. Documented treatment: some 19 received Ad26.COV2.S at low or high dose, single or two shots; 5 received placebo; per-sample allocation not given. The samples were gathered on day 63 after the first injection of vaccine or placebo. Profiling relied on immunoSEQ multiplex PCR, and the TCRdb table lists in-frame clones only, not all of them. The sample consists of 350,000 to 450,000 clones, around 83% of them appearing once. Sequencing was performed on peripheral blood, taken in a trial of Ad26.COV2.S vaccine versus placebo. Receptor source: a person between 18 and 60 years old who received the Ad26.COV2.S COVID-19 vaccine or a placebo.

This clone was observed a few times. This chain joins TRBV4-3 and TRBJ2-1; TRBD2 matches at 7 bases. The CDR3 totals 16 residues. Germline V CDR1 and CDR2: LGHNA, YSLEER. V gave up 0 bases and J gave up 7 bases; unmatched junction bases: 9. CDR3 in DNA: TGCGCCAGCAGCCAAGATCTTACGGGAGGAAGGAATGAGCAGTTCTTC. Its translation is CASSQDLTGGRNEQFF.

The J gene is TRBJ2-3, the V gene TRBV19, with D hard to call. With 5 bases removed from V and 5 bases from J, the gap between germline ends came to 23 bases. The V gene's germline CDR1 is LNHDA and CDR2 SQIVND (reference sequence). This CDR3 is built from 17 residues. CDR3 nucleotide sequence: TGTGCCAGTAGTCCACCGGGTTCGCAACGATTGAGAGATACGCAGTATTTT. Protein sequence: CASSPPGSQRLRDTQYF.

The V gene is TRBV5-1, the J gene TRBJ1-4; no reliable D call. CDR3 length equals 15 residues. Per germline, CDR1 SGHRS and CDR2 YFSETQ. Trimming cost V 0 bases and J 5 bases, with 11 bases left between them. In DNA, the CDR3 is TGCGCCAGCAGCTTGGAGGCAGCGCAAAATGAAAAACTGTTTTTT. Translating it yields CASSLEAAQNEKLFF.